This TCR beta chain stems from a study of cytomegalovirus exposure and HLA in healthy donors. As for the study in general: The platform used for the approximately 130 validation repertoires matched that of the approximately 620 first-cohort repertoires, a later analysis reported. General study points: Cytomegalovirus-associated TCR beta chains were listed, numbering 150 to 200.

The J segment lost 3 bases and the V segment lost 5 bases, leaving 6 bases of the junction unmatched. CDR3 length equals 14 residues. Per the germline V gene, CDR1 is MDHEN and CDR2 is SYDVKM. On this clone: Its matching antigen is unknown.

Only in-frame clones appear in the TCRdb table, and some are missing; sequencing was by immunoSEQ multiplex PCR. The table lists some 120,000 clones, nearly 90% of them singletons. The donors were part of the validation cohort, which consisted of under 150 subjects and was separate from the first cohort of around 620 subjects. This sequence originates from a man aged 25-45 years in good health and CMV-seronegative. Input material: PBMCs. This chain links TRBV28 with TRBJ2-7; 8 nucleotides match TRBD1. The CDR3, as DNA: TGTGCCAGCAGTCCGCGGACAGGGATCTACGAGCAGTACTTC. Its protein is CASSPRTGIYEQYF. The full variable domain, completed using reference TRBV28 and TRBJ2-7, is DVKVTQSSRYLVKRTGEKVFLECVQDMDHENMFWYRQDPGLGLRLIYFSYDVKMKEKGDIPEGYSVSREKKERFSLILESASTNQTSMYLCASSPRTGIYEQYFGPGTRLTVT.